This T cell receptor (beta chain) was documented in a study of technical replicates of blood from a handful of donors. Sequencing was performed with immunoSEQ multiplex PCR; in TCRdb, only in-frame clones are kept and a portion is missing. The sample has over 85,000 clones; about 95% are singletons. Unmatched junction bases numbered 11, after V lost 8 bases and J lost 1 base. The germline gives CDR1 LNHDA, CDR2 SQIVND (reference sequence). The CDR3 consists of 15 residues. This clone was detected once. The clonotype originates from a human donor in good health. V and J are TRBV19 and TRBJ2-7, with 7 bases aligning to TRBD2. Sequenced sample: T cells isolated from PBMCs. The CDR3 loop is CASVRGEGASYEQYF. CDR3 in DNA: TGTGCCAGTGTTCGTGGGGAGGGCGCATCCTACGAGCAGTACTTC.